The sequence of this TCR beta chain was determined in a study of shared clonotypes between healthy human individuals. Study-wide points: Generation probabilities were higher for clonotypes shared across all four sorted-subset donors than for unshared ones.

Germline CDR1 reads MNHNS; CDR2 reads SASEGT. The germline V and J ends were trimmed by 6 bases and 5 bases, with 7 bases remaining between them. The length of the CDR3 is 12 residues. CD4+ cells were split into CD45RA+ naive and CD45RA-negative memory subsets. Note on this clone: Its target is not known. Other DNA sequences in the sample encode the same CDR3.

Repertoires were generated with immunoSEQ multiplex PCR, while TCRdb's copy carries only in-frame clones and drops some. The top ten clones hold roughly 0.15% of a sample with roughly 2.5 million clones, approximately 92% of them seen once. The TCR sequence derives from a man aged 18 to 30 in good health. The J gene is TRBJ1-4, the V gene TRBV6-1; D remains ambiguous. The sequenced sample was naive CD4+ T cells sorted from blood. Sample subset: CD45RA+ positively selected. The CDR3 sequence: CASRAGNEKLFF. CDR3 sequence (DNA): TGTGCCAGCAGGGCCGGCAATGAAAAACTGTTTTTT.